This T cell receptor beta chain was captured by sequencing in a study of T cell responses to AZD1222 COVID-19 vaccine. Clones were read by immunoSEQ multiplex PCR, and TCRdb kept only the in-frame ones, dropping some. The table includes some 140,000 clones, around 93% detected once. This receptor was identified in an adult in good health. This sample comprised peripheral blood, obtained on day 0 of AZD1222 vaccination.

The CDR3, as DNA: TGTGCCAGCAGCTTAGGAGGGTGGACTAATGAAAAACTGTTTTTT. Amino acids: CASSLGGWTNEKLFF. The rearrangement joins TRBV11-3 to TRBJ1-4; D is uncertain. The CDR3 runs to 15 residues. Per germline, CDR1 SGHNT and CDR2 YENEEA. V was cut by 1 base and J by 2 bases, with 8 bases left in between.